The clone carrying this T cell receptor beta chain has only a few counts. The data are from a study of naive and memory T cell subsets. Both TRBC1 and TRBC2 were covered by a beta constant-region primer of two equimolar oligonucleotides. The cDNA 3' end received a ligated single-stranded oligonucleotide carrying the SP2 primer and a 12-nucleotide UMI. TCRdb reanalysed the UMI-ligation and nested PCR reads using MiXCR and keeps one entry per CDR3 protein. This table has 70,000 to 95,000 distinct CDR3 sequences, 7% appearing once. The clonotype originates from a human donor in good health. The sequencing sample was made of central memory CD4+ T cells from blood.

The CDR3 coding sequence is TGTGCCAGTAGTATCGGCCTAGCGGGAGATAATGAGCAGTTCTTC. Translated: CASSIGLAGDNEQFF. V and J are TRBV19 and TRBJ2-1; 10 bases are shared with TRBD2. The CDR3 consists of 15 residues. The germline V gene has CDR1 LNHDA and CDR2 SQIVND (reference sequence). Germline trimming cut 3 bases from V and 7 bases from J; bases unmatched to any gene: 6.